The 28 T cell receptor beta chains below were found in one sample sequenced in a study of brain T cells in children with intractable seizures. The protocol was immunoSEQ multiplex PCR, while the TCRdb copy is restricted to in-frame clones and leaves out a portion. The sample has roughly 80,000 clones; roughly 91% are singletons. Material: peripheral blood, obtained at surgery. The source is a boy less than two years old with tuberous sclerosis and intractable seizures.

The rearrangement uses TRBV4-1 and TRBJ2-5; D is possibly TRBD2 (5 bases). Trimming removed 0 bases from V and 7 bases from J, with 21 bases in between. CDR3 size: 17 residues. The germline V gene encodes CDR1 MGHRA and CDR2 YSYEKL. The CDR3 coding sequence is TGCGCCAGCAGCCAAGAGGGTGGGAATAACGGTGCGGGGACCCAGTACTTC. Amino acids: CASSQEGGNNGAGTQYF.

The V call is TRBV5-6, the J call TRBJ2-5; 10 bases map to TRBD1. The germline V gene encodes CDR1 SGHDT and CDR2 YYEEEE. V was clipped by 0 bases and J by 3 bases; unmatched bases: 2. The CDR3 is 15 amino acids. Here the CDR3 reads CASSLAGTGEETQYF. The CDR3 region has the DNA TGTGCCAGCAGCTTGGCCGGGACAGGGGAAGAGACCCAGTACTTC.

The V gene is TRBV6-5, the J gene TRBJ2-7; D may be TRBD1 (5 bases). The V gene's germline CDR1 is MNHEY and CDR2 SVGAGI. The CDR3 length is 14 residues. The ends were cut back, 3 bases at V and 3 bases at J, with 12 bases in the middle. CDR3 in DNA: TGTGCCAGCAGTTATTTGACTCAGGGCTACGAGCAGTACTTC. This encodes CASSYLTQGYEQYF.

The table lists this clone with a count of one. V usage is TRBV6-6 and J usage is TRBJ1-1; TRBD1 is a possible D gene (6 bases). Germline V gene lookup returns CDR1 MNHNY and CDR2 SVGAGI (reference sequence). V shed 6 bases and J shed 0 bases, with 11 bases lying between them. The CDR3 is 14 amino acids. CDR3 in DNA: TGTGCCAGCAGCACGGGACAATTGAACACTGAAGCTTTCTTT. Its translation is CASSTGQLNTEAFF.

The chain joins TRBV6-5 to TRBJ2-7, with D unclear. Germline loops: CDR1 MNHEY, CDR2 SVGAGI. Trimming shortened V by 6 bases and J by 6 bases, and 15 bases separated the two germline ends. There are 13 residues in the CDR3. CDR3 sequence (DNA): TGTGCCAGCAGACCCCCCAGTACGGGCGAGCAGTACTTC. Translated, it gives CASRPPSTGEQYF.

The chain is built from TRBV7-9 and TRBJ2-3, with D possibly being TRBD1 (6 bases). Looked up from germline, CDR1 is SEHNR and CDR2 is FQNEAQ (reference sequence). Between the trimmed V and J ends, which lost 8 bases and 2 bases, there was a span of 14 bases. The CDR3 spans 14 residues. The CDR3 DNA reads TGTGCCAGCGGGGAACAGGGTACCACAGATACGCAGTATTTT. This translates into CASGEQGTTDTQYF.

The chain's CDR3 is CASSLEVYQETQYF. CDR3 nucleotide sequence: TGTGCCAGCAGCTTGGAGGTTTACCAAGAGACCCAGTACTTC. This chain links TRBV11-3 with TRBJ2-5, with D maybe TRBD2 (5 bases). The CDR3 extends over 14 amino acids. The V end lost 3 bases, the J end lost 0 bases, and 8 bases lay between the germline ends. Germline V lookup: CDR1 SGHNT, CDR2 YENEEA.

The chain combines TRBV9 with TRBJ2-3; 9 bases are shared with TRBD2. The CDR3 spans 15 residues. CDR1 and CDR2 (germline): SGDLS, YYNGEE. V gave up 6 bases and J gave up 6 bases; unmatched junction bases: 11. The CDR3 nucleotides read TGTGCCAGCACCCTTTCCGCGGGGGGGCGCGATACGCAGTATTTT. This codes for CASTLSAGGRDTQYF.

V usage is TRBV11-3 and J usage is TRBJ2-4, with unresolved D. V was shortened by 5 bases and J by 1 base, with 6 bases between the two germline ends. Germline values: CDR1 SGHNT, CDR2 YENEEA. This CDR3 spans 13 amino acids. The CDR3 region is CASSLPAKNIQYF. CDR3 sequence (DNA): TGTGCCAGCAGCCTTCCCGCCAAAAACATTCAGTACTTC.

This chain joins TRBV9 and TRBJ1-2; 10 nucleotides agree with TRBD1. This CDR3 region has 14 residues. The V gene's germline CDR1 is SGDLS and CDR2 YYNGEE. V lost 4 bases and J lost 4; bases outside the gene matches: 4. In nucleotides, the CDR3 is TGTGCCAGCAGCAACAGGGACAGGGGCTATGGCTACACCTTC. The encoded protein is CASSNRDRGYGYTF.

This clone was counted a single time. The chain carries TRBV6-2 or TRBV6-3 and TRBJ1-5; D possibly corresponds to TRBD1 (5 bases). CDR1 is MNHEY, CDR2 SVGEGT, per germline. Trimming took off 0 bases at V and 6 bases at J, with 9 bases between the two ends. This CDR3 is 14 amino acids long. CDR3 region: CASSYSRGAQPQHF. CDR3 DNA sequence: TGTGCCAGCAGTTACTCGAGGGGTGCTCAGCCCCAGCATTTT.

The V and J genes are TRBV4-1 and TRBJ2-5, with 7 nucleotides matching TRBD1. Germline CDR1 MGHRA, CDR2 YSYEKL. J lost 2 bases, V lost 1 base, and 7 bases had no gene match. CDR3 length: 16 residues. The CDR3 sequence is CASSQVLGQEQETQYF. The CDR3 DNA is TGCGCCAGCAGCCAAGTACTCGGACAGGAACAAGAGACCCAGTACTTC.

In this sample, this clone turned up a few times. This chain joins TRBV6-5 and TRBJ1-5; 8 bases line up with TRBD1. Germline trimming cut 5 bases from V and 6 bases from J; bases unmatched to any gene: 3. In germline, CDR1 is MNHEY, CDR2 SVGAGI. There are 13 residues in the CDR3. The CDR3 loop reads CASSPDRGQPQHF. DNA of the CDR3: TGTGCCAGCAGTCCAGACAGGGGTCAGCCCCAGCATTTT.

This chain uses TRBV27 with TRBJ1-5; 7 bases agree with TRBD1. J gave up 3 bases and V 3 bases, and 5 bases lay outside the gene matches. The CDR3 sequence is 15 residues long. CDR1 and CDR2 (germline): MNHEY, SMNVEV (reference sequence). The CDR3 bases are TGTGCCAGCAGTTTGTACAGGGGCAACAATCAGCCCCAGCATTTT. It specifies CASSLYRGNNQPQHF.

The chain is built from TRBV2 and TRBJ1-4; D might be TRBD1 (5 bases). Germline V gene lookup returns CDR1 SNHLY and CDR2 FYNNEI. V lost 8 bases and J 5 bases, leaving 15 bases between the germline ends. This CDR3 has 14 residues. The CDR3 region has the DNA TGTGCCAGCTACGGGGGGTTTCGGAATGAAAAACTGTTTTTT. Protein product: CASYGGFRNEKLFF.

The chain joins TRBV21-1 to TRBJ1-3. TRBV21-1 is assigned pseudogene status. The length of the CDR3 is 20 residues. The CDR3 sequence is CASPTPGTSEQVNSGNTIYF. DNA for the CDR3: TGTGCCAGCCCCACGCCCGGGACCTCGGAGCAGGTCAACTCTGGAAACACCATATATTTT.

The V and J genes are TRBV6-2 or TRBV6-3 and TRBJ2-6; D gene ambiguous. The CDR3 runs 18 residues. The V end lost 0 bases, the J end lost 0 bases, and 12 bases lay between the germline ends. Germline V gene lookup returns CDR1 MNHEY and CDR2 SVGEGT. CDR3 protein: CASSYSRAPRSGANVLTF. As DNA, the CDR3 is TGTGCCAGCAGTTACTCGCGAGCGCCCCGCTCTGGGGCCAACGTCCTGACTTTC.

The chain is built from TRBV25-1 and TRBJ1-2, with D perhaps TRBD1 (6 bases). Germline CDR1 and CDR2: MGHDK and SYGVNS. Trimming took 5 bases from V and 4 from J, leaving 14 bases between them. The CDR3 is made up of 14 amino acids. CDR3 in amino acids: CASSHRDKVYGYTF. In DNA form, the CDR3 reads TGTGCCAGCAGTCACCGGGACAAGGTCTATGGCTACACCTTC.

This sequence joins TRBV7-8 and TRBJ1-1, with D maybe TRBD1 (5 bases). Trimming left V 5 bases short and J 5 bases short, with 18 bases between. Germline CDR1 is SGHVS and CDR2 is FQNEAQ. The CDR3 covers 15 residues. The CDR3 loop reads CASSLLVGGGTEAFF. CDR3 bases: TGTGCCAGCAGCCTCCTTGTTGGGGGTGGGACTGAAGCTTTCTTT. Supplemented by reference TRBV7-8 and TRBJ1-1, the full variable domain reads GAGVSQSPRYKVAKRGQDVALRCDPISGHVSLFWYQQALGQGPEFLTYFQNEAQLDKSGLPSDRFFAERPEGSVSTLKIQRTQQEDSAVYLCASSLLVGGGTEAFFGQGTRLTVV.

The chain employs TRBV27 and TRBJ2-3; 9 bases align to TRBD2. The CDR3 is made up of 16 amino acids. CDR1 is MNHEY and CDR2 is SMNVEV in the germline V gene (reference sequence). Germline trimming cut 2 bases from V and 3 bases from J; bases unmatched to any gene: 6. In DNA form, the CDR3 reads TGTGCCAGCAGTTTAACTAGCGGGTTCGGAACAGATACGCAGTATTTT. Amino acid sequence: CASSLTSGFGTDTQYF.

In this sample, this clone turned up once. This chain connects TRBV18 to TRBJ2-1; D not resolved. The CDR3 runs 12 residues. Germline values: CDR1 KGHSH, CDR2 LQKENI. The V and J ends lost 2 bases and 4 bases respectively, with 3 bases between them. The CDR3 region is CASSPGYNEQFF. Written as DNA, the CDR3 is TGTGCCAGCTCACCAGGATACAATGAGCAGTTCTTC.

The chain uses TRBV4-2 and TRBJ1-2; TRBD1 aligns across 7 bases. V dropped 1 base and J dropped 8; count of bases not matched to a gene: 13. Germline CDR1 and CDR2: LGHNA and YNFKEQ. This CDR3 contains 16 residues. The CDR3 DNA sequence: TGTGCCAGCAGCCAAGGACAGAAATACAGGGGTGAAGGCTACACCTTC. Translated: CASSQGQKYRGEGYTF.

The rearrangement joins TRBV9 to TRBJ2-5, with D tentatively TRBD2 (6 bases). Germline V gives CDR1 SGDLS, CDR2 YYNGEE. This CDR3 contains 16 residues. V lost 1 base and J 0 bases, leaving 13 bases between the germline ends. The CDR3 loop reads CASSVSGLFYQETQYF. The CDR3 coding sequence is TGTGCCAGCAGCGTAAGCGGACTATTTTACCAAGAGACCCAGTACTTC.

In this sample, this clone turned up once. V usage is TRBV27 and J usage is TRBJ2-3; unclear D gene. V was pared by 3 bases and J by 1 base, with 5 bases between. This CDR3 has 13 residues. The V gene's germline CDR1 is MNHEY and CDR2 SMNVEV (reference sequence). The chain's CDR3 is CASSFGRTDTQYF. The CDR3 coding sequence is TGTGCCAGCAGTTTTGGACGCACAGATACGCAGTATTTT.

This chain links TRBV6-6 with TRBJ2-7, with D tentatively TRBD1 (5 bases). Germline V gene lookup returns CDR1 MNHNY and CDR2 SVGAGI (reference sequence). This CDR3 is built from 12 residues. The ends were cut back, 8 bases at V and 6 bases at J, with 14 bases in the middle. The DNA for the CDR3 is TGTGCCAGCCATGGGATTAGGGGCGAGCAGTACTTC. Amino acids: CASHGIRGEQYF.

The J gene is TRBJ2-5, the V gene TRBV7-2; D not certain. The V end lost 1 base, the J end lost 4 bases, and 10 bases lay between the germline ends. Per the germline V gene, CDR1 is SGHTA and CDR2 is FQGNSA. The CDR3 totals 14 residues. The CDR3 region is CASSLVSDGETQYF. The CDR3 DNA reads TGTGCCAGCAGCTTAGTCTCTGACGGAGAGACCCAGTACTTC.

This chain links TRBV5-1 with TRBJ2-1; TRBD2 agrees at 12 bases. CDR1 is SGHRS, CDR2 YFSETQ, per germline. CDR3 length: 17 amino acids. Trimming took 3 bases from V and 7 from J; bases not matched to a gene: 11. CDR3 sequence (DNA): TGCGCCAGCAGCTCCCACTCTCTAGCGGGGGGGCGGAATGAGCAGTTCTTC. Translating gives CASSSHSLAGGRNEQFF.

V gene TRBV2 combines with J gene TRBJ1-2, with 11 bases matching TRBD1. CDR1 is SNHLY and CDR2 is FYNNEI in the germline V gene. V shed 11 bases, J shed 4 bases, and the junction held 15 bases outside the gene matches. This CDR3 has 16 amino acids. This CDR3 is CARRDRGFIRGYGYTF. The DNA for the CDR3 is TGTGCCCGAAGGGACAGGGGGTTTATAAGGGGCTATGGCTACACCTTC.